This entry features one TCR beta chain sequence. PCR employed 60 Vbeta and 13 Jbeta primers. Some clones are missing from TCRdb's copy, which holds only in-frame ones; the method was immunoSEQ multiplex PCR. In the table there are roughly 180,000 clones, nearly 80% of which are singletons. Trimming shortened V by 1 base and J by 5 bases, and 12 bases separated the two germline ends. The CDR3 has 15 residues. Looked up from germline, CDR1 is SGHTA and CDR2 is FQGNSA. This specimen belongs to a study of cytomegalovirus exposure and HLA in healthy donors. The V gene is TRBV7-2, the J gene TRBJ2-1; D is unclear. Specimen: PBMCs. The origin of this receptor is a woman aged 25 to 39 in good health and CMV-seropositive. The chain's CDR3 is CASSLGGGTNNEQFF. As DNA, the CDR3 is TGTGCCAGCAGCTTAGGCGGCGGAACAAACAATGAGCAGTTCTTC.